A single sample is the source of the 27 T cell receptor beta chains below, sequenced in a study of cytomegalovirus exposure and HLA in healthy donors. A multiplex PCR was run with 60 Vbeta primers and 13 Jbeta primers. Assay used: immunoSEQ multiplex PCR; TCRdb lists only in-frame clones, some missing. The listing contains more than 130,000 clones. The sequenced sample consisted of PBMCs. The receptors were gathered from a man aged 35 to 55 in good health and CMV-seronegative.

The J gene is TRBJ2-1, the V gene TRBV7-9; 9 nucleotides line up with TRBD2. CDR3 length: 14 residues. Germline lookup yields CDR1 SEHNR and CDR2 FQNEAQ (reference sequence). V dropped 6 bases and J dropped 5; count of bases not matched to a gene: 5. The CDR3 nucleotides are TGTGCCAGCAGTTTTAGCGGGGGTAACAATGAGCAGTTCTTC. It codes for CASSFSGGNNEQFF.

The rearrangement joins TRBV11-2 to TRBJ1-1; D remains ambiguous. The V gene's germline CDR1 is SGHAT and CDR2 FQNNGV. The CDR3 runs to 14 residues. Trimming cost V 0 bases and J 3 bases, with 8 bases left between them. The CDR3, as DNA: TGTGCCAGCAGCTTAGACTCTCTTTACACTGAAGCTTTCTTT. Protein: CASSLDSLYTEAFF.

The chain combines TRBV5-1 with TRBJ2-1; unclear D gene. The CDR3 contains 11 residues. Trimming shortened V by 0 bases and J by 8 bases, and 3 bases separated the two germline ends. Germline lookup yields CDR1 SGHRS and CDR2 YFSETQ. CDR3 protein: CASSLVDEQFF. The DNA for the CDR3 is TGCGCCAGCAGCTTGGTAGATGAGCAGTTCTTC.

The chain couples TRBV27 to TRBJ2-1; D is possibly TRBD1 (5 bases). This CDR3 has 14 amino acids. CDR1 is MNHEY, CDR2 SMNVEV, per germline (reference sequence). Trimming pared 3 bases from V and 9 bases from J, leaving 15 bases between. The CDR3: CASSLGQAGSEQFF. The CDR3 nucleotides are TGTGCCAGCAGTTTGGGGCAGGCAGGCAGTGAGCAGTTCTTC.

The J gene is TRBJ2-2, the V gene TRBV2, with a possible D match to TRBD2 (5 bases). This CDR3 has 16 residues. V was clipped by 8 bases and J by 1 base, with 17 bases between them. Germline V gene data show CDR1 as SNHLY and CDR2 as FYNNEI. This chain's CDR3 is CASSTETGWNTGELFF. CDR3 in DNA: TGTGCCAGCTCCACTGAGACGGGGTGGAACACCGGGGAGCTGTTTTTT.

The V gene is TRBV7-9, the J gene TRBJ1-6; the match to TRBD1 covers 7 bases. V lost 5 bases and J lost 4; bases outside the gene matches: 5. CDR1 and CDR2 (germline): SEHNR, FQNEAQ (reference sequence). This CDR3 comprises 15 residues. CDR3 sequence (DNA): TGTGCCAGCAGCCCCGCGACAGGGTATAATTCACCCCTCCACTTT. It translates to CASSPATGYNSPLHF. Drawing the rest from reference TRBV7-9 and TRBJ1-6, the complete variable domain is DTGVSQNPRHKITKRGQNVTFRCDPISEHNRLYWYRQTLGQGPEFLTYFQNEAQLEKSRLLSDRFSAERPKGSFSTLEIQRTEQGDSAMYLCASSPATGYNSPLHFGNGTRLTVT.

The chain links TRBV5-6 to TRBJ1-5; 7 bases match TRBD1. The CDR3 extends over 15 amino acids. J gave up 2 bases and V 0 bases, and 2 bases lay outside the gene matches. Germline V gives CDR1 SGHDT, CDR2 YYEEEE. The CDR3 DNA sequence: TGTGCCAGCAGCTTGGACAGGGGTGGCAATCAGCCCCAGCATTTT. This gives the protein CASSLDRGGNQPQHF. Based on the CDR3 plus reference TRBV5-6 and TRBJ1-5, the full variable domain is DAGVTQSPTHLIKTRGQQVTLRCSPKSGHDTVSWYQQALGQGPQFIFQYYEEEERQRGNFPDRFSGHQFPNYSSELNVNALLLGDSALYLCASSLDRGGNQPQHFGDGTRLSIL.

This chain uses TRBV2 with TRBJ2-1; tentatively, D is TRBD2 (6 bases). The CDR3 contains 15 residues. CDR1 is SNHLY, CDR2 FYNNEI, per germline. V gave up 7 bases and J gave up 2 bases, with 15 bases separating them. The CDR3: CASKGGLGAYNEQFF. The CDR3 nucleotides read TGTGCCAGCAAAGGAGGGCTCGGGGCCTACAATGAGCAGTTCTTC.

This chain connects TRBV7-2 to TRBJ1-1, with 10 bases that match TRBD1. With 4 bases clipped from V and 4 bases from J, the junction kept 3 bases outside the gene matches. There are 14 residues in the CDR3. Germline V CDR1 and CDR2: SGHTA, FQGNSA. CDR3: CASSSGTGVTEAFF. The CDR3 bases are TGTGCCAGCAGCTCCGGGACAGGGGTCACTGAAGCTTTCTTT.

The V call is TRBV5-1, the J call TRBJ1-6; tentatively, D is TRBD1 (6 bases). Per germline, CDR1 SGHRS and CDR2 YFSETQ. Trimming took 0 bases from V and 0 from J, leaving 10 bases between them. This CDR3 has 17 residues. CDR3 DNA: TGCGCCAGCAGCTTGGAGGGGGTGCCCTCCTATAATTCACCCCTCCACTTT. Translated, it gives CASSLEGVPSYNSPLHF.

This rearrangement joins TRBV19 to TRBJ2-5; a possible D gene is TRBD1 (6 bases). V dropped 3 bases and J dropped 0 bases, with 14 bases sitting between them. Germline V gives CDR1 LNHDA, CDR2 SQIVND (reference sequence). This CDR3 has 16 amino acids. The CDR3 region has the DNA TGTGCCAGTAGTATCGCAGACAGGACCTACCAAGAGACCCAGTACTTC. Protein sequence: CASSIADRTYQETQYF. Combining the CDR3 with reference TRBV19 and TRBJ2-5 gives the whole variable domain DGGITQSPKYLFRKEGQNVTLSCEQNLNHDAMYWYRQDPGQGLRLIYYSQIVNDFQKGDIAEGYSVSREKKESFPLTVTSAQKNPTAFYLCASSIADRTYQETQYFGPGTRLLVL.

The genes are TRBV5-1 and TRBJ1-1; no reliable D call. The CDR3 spans 15 residues. The V gene's germline CDR1 is SGHRS and CDR2 YFSETQ. Trimming pared 0 bases from V and 3 bases from J, leaving 12 bases between. CDR3 coding DNA: TGCGCCAGCAGCTTGGAAGGCGGAGGAGACACTGAAGCTTTCTTT. It specifies CASSLEGGGDTEAFF.

This chain connects TRBV6-1 to TRBJ1-5; D is uncertain. V was shortened by 4 bases and J by 2 bases, with 9 bases between the two germline ends. Germline CDR1 reads MNHNS; CDR2 reads SASEGT. The CDR3 loop spans 14 amino acids. This chain's CDR3 is CASSAVYGNQPQHF. For the CDR3, the DNA is TGTGCCAGCAGTGCAGTTTATGGCAATCAGCCCCAGCATTTT.

This chain joins TRBV7-2 and TRBJ2-3, with 11 bases lining up with TRBD2. Germline V gene data show CDR1 as SGHTA and CDR2 as FQGNSA. J was trimmed by 5 bases and V by 1 base; bases with no gene match: 2. The CDR3 sequence is 15 residues long. CDR3 nucleotides: TGTGCCAGCAGCTTAGGTAGCGGGGGGGTAGATACGCAGTATTTT. Translated, it gives CASSLGSGGVDTQYF. The variable domain in full, with the rest retrieved from reference TRBV7-2 and TRBJ2-3, is GAGVSQSPSNKVTEKGKDVELRCDPISGHTALYWYRQSLGQGLEFLIYFQGNSAPDKSGLPSDRFSAERTGGSVSTLTIQRTQQEDSAVYLCASSLGSGGVDTQYFGPGTRLTVL.

The chain is built from TRBV5-1 and TRBJ1-1; maybe TRBD1 (6 bases). Germline V CDR1 and CDR2: SGHRS, YFSETQ. This CDR3 region has 14 residues. The V end was cut by 5 bases, the J end by 1 base, with 12 bases between. The chain's CDR3 is CASRGTGTNTEAFF. The CDR3 nucleotides are TGCGCCAGCAGGGGAACAGGGACGAACACTGAAGCTTTCTTT. Drawing the rest from reference TRBV5-1 and TRBJ1-1, the complete variable domain is KAGVTQTPRYLIKTRGQQVTLSCSPISGHRSVSWYQQTPGQGLQFLFEYFSETQRNKGNFPGRFSGRQFSNSRSEMNVSTLELGDSALYLCASRGTGTNTEAFFGQGTRLTVV.

The chain couples TRBV7-9 to TRBJ2-1, with a possible D match to TRBD1 (6 bases). The germline CDR1 and CDR2 sequences are SEHNR and FQNEAQ (reference sequence). Trimming removed 1 base at V and 8 bases at J, with 9 bases between. The CDR3 is 13 residues long. CDR3 nucleotide sequence: TGTGCCAGCAGCTTAGGGGGGCCGGATGAGCAGTTCTTC. Translating it yields CASSLGGPDEQFF. The full variable domain, with the rest looked up from reference TRBV7-9 and TRBJ2-1, is DTGVSQNPRHKITKRGQNVTFRCDPISEHNRLYWYRQTLGQGPEFLTYFQNEAQLEKSRLLSDRFSAERPKGSFSTLEIQRTEQGDSAMYLCASSLGGPDEQFFGPGTRLTVL.

CDR3 protein: CASTPQLSNTGELFF. As DNA, the CDR3 is TGTGCCAGCACCCCACAGTTATCTAACACCGGGGAGCTGTTTTTT. This chain connects TRBV5-4 to TRBJ2-2; the D is unclear. V was clipped by 6 bases and J by 2 bases, with 14 bases between them. This CDR3 spans 15 amino acids. From germline, CDR1 is SGHNT and CDR2 YYREEE (reference sequence).

The chain uses TRBV5-8 and TRBJ1-4, with TRBD1 matching 10 bases. Germline-derived CDR1 and CDR2 are SGHTS and YDEGEE. The CDR3 is 14 residues long. Unmatched junction bases numbered 5, after V lost 5 bases and J lost 7 bases. For the CDR3, the DNA is TGTGCCAGCAGATCGACAGGGGGCAGTGAAAAACTGTTTTTT. Residues: CASRSTGGSEKLFF. Supplemented by reference TRBV5-8 and TRBJ1-4, the full variable domain reads EAGVTQSPTHLIKTRGQQATLRCSPISGHTSVYWYQQALGLGLQFLLWYDEGEERNRGNFPPRFSGRQFPNYSSELNVNALELEDSALYLCASRSTGGSEKLFFGSGTQLSVL.

The chain links TRBV4-2 to TRBJ2-5, with TRBD2 matching 15 bases. This CDR3 is built from 15 residues. The V gene end was trimmed by 8 bases and the J gene end by 4 bases; junction bases not matched to a gene: 5. Per the germline V gene, CDR1 is LGHNA and CDR2 is YNFKEQ. Written as DNA, the CDR3 is TGTGCCAGCGGGACTAGCGGGGGGTCGGGAGAGACCCAGTACTTC. Translated: CASGTSGGSGETQYF.

The gene calls are TRBV7-9 and TRBJ1-2; 9 bases align to TRBD1. This CDR3 is built from 13 residues. Germline V gene data show CDR1 as SEHNR and CDR2 as FQNEAQ (reference sequence). With V trimmed by 11 bases and J by 3 bases, 7 bases remained unmatched. CDR3 residues: CAGRRQGDYGYTF. The CDR3 DNA follows: TGTGCCGGTCGAAGACAGGGGGACTATGGCTACACCTTC.

The chain has TRBV2 and TRBJ2-7; possible D gene TRBD2, 5 bases. CDR1 SNHLY and CDR2 FYNNEI come from the germline V gene. Trimming took off 6 bases at V and 2 bases at J, with 11 bases between the two ends. CDR3 length: 13 amino acids. The CDR3 nucleotides are TGTGCCAGCAGCCGGGGAACGACCTACGAGCAGTACTTC. Amino acids: CASSRGTTYEQYF. The complete variable domain, with remaining parts taken from reference TRBV2 and TRBJ2-7, reads EPEVTQTPSHQVTQMGQEVILRCVPISNHLYFYWYRQILGQKVEFLVSFYNNEISEKSEIFDDQFSVERPDGSNFTLKIRSTKLEDSAMYFCASSRGTTYEQYFGPGTRLTVT.

This chain uses TRBV6-1 with TRBJ1-4; D ambiguous. The germline gives CDR1 MNHNS, CDR2 SASEGT. Trimming stripped 11 bases from V and 5 bases from J, with 15 bases between. This CDR3 has 13 amino acids. The CDR3 reads CASSGRGNEKLFF. CDR3 coding DNA: TGTGCCTCCTCCGGGCGGGGAAATGAAAAACTGTTTTTT.

The V call is TRBV2, the J call TRBJ2-7, with no clear D. The ends were cut back, 1 base at V and 6 bases at J, with 13 bases in the middle. CDR1 is SNHLY, CDR2 FYNNEI, per germline. This CDR3 contains 14 residues. In nucleotides, the CDR3 is TGTGCCAGCAGTGAAGATGGCAGGCCCGGCGAGCAGTACTTC. It translates to CASSEDGRPGEQYF.

The chain is built from TRBV5-4 and TRBJ1-4; no definite D call. Trimming took off 0 bases at V and 4 bases at J, with 13 bases between the two ends. The CDR3 runs 16 residues. Germline lookup yields CDR1 SGHNT and CDR2 YYREEE (reference sequence). The CDR3 is CASSLVPGTGNEKLFF. CDR3 DNA sequence: TGTGCCAGCAGCTTGGTACCGGGAACCGGTAATGAAAAACTGTTTTTT. The whole variable domain, filled in from reference TRBV5-4 and TRBJ1-4, reads ETGVTQSPTHLIKTRGQQVTLRCSSQSGHNTVSWYQQALGQGPQFIFQYYREEENGRGNFPPRFSGLQFPNYSSELNVNALELDDSALYLCASSLVPGTGNEKLFFGSGTQLSVL.

The J gene is TRBJ2-7, the V gene TRBV11-1; 7 bases match TRBD1. The V gene's germline CDR1 is SGHAT and CDR2 FQDESV (reference sequence). This CDR3 region has 17 residues. V lost 4 bases to trimming and J lost 0 bases; unmatched junction nucleotides: 12. CDR3 in DNA: TGTGCCAGCAGCTCCCGCCCCGGTCGGGACAGCTCCTACGAGCAGTACTTC. Translation gives CASSSRPGRDSSYEQYF.

The chain combines TRBV10-3 with TRBJ1-5, with D uncertain. The CDR3 covers 14 residues. Germline V gene sequence: CDR1 ENHRY, CDR2 SYGVKD. The V end was cut by 3 bases, the J end by 1 base, with 7 bases between. The CDR3 DNA reads as TGTGCCATCAGTGAACGAGAGAGCAATCAGCCCCAGCATTTT. Residues: CAISERESNQPQHF.

The V call is TRBV5-6, the J call TRBJ2-1; D is unresolved. The CDR3 has 14 amino acids. The ends were cut back, 4 bases at V and 6 bases at J, with 14 bases in the middle. Germline CDR1 and CDR2: SGHDT and YYEEEE. The CDR3 nucleotides read TGTGCCAGCAGCCCTGACTTCACGGGCAATGAGCAGTTCTTC. Encoded protein: CASSPDFTGNEQFF.